This T cell receptor (beta chain) emerged from a study of T cell repertoires and Cas9 in healthy adults. Study context: CD4 and CD8 compartments: SpCas9-reactive T cells profiled for potency, cytotoxicity, lineage. The study, taken as a whole, reports: SpCas9-reactive effector T cells were reportedly restrained in vitro by SpCas9-reactive regulatory T cells.

Notes on this clone: The antigen is not known.

Assay: immunoSEQ multiplex PCR; the TCRdb copy retains only in-frame clones and omits some. The sample records approximately 22,000 clones, less than 95% being singletons. The CDR3 extends over 15 amino acids. Germline V lookup: CDR1 KGHSH, CDR2 LQKENI. V shed 0 bases, J shed 4 bases, and the junction held 1 base outside the gene matches. The sample comprised CD4+ effector T cells (CD127+, CD25-, CD137-, CD154-) from PBMCs; culture status not recorded. The receptor was derived from a human donor in good health. This chain uses TRBV18 with TRBJ1-5, with 9 nucleotides matching TRBD1. CDR3 region: CASSPPGQGNQPQHF. The DNA of the CDR3 is TGTGCCAGCTCACCACCGGGACAGGGAAATCAGCCCCAGCATTTT.